The rows below give T cell receptor beta chains drawn from one sample of a study of CXCR4 blockade with PD-1 therapy in pancreatic cancer. Clones were read by immunoSEQ multiplex PCR, and TCRdb kept only the in-frame ones, dropping some. The sample shows fewer than 4,000 clones, about two fifths of them seen only once. The sequencing sample was made of tumor tissue. The receptors come from a human donor with pancreatic ductal adenocarcinoma. Both conserved end residues are part of each CDR3. D genes are given only for firm matches. Size is omitted from some rows. Given values are once, few, many or a class for expanded clones.

clone size | J gene | D gene | V gene | CDR3 protein | CDR3 DNA
few | TRBJ1-3 | . | TRBV14 | CASSQPGAAGNTIYF | TGTGCCAGCAGCCAGCCCGGGGCAGCTGGAAACACCATATATTTT
. | TRBJ1-6 | . | TRBV6-7 | CASSPRRGSPLHF | TGTGCCAGCAGTCCCCGGCGGGGCTCCCCCCTCCACTTT
few | TRBJ2-3 | . | TRBV9 | CASSVTWSTDTQYF | TGTGCCAGCAGCGTAACATGGAGCACAGATACGCAGTATTTT
. | TRBJ2-6 | . | TRBV16 | CASSQDLSGANVLTF | TGTGCCAGCAGCCAAGACTTATCTGGGGCCAACGTCCTGACTTTC
few | TRBJ2-7 | TRBD1 | TRBV6-8 | CASSYSRQGYEQYF | TGTGCCAGCAGTTACTCGCGACAGGGCTACGAGCAGTACTTC
. | TRBJ1-6 | . | TRBV18 | CASSPTGAWDSPLHF | TGTGCCAGCTCACCAACAGGCGCATGGGATTCACCCCTCCACTTT
. | TRBJ2-1 | . | TRBV7-8 | CASSLVEASGKFF | TGTGCCAGCAGCTTAGTAGAGGCCTCCGGGAAGTTCTTC
. | TRBJ1-2 | TRBD1 | TRBV29-1 | CSVEGTGFYGYTF | TGCAGCGTTGAGGGGACAGGGTTCTATGGCTACACCTTC
. | TRBJ1-3 | . | TRBV19 | CASSISQGNTIYF | TGTGCCAGTAGTATCTCTCAGGGAAACACCATATATTTT
few | TRBJ2-1 | . | TRBV19 | CASSKMAFYSDNEQFF | TGTGCCAGTAGTAAGATGGCCTTCTACTCGGATAATGAGCAGTTCTTC